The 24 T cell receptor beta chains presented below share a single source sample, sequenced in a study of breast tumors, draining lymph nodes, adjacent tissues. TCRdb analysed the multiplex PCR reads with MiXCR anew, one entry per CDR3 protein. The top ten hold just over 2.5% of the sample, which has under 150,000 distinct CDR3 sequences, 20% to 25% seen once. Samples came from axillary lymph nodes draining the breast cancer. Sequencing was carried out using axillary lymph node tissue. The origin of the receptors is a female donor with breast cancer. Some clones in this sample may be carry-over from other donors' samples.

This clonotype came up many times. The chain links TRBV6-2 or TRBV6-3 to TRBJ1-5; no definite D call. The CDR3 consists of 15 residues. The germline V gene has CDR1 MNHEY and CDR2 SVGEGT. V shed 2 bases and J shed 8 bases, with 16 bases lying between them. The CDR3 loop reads CASSYRSLVDKPQHF. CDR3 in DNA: TGTGCCAGCAGTTACCGATCTCTGGTGGATAAGCCCCAGCATTTT.

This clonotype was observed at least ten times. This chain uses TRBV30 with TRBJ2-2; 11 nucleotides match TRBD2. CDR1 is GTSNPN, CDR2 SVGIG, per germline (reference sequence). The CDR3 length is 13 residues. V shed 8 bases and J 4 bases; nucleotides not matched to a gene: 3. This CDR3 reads CAHGTSGTGELFF. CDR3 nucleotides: TGTGCCCACGGGACTAGCGGCACCGGGGAGCTGTTTTTT.

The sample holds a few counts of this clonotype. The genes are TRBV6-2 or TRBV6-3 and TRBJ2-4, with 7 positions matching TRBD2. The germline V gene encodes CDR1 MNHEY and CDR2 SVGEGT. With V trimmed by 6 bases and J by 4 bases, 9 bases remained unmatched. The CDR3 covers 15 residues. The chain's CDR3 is CASSHGGSGKNIQYF. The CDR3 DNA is TGTGCCAGCAGCCACGGGGGTAGCGGGAAAAACATTCAGTACTTC.

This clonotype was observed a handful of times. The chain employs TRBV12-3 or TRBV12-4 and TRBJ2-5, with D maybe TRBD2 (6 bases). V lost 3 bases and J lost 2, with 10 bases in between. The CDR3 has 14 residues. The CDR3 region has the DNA TGTGCCAGCAGTTTGGGCGGGAATCAAGAGACCCAGTACTTC. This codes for CASSLGGNQETQYF.

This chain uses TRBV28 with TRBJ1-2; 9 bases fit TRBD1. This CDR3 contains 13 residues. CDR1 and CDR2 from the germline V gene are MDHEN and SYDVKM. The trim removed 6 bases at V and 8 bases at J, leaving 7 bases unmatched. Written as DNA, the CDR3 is TGTGCCAGCAGCCCCAAGACAGGGGGAGGCTACACCTTC. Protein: CASSPKTGGGYTF.

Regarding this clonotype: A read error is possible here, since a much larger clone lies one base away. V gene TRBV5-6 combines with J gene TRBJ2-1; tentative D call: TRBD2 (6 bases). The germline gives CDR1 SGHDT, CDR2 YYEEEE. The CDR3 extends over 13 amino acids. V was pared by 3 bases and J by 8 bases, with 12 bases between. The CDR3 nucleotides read TGTGCCAGCAGCTGGGGACTTCGGGATGAGCAGTTCTTC. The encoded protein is CASSWGLRDEQFF.

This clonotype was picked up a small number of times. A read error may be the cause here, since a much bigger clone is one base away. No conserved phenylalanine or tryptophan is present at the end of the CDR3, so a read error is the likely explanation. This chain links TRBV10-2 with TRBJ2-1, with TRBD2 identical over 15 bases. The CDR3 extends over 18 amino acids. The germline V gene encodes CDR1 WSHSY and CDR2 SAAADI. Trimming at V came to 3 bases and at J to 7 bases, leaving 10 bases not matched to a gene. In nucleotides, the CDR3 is TGCGCCAGCAGTGATCCCGGGACTAGCGGGAGGTTTGGTAATGAGCAGTTCCTC. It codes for CASSDPGTSGRFGNEQFL.

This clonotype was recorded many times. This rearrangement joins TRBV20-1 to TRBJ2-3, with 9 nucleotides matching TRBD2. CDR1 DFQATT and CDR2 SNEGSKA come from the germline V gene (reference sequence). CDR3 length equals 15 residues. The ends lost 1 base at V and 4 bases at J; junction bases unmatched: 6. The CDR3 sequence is CSARGASGMADTQYF. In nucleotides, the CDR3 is TGCAGTGCTAGAGGGGCTAGCGGGATGGCAGATACGCAGTATTTT.

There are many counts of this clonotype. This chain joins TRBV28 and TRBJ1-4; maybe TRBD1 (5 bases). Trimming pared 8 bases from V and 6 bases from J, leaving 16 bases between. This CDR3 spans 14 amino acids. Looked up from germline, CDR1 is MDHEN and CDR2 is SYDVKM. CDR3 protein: CASGNREGHEKLFF. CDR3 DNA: TGTGCCAGCGGCAACAGAGAGGGGCATGAAAAACTGTTTTTT.

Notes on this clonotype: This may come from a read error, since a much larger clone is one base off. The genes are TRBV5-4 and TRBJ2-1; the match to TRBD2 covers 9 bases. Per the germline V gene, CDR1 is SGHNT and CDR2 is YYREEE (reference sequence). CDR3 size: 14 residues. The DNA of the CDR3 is TGTGCCAACAGCTTGGTAGCGGGAGATAATGAGCAGTTCTTC. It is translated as CANSLVAGDNEQFF.

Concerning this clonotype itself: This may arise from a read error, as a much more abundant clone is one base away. In DNA form, the CDR3 reads TGTGCCAGCGGTGAAGGTGGCAGGGCGGCAGATACGCAGTATTTT. It yields the protein CASGEGGRAADTQYF. This chain links TRBV6-1 with TRBJ2-3; TRBD1 is a possible D gene (5 bases). The V gene's germline CDR1 is MNHNS and CDR2 SASEGT. The CDR3 covers 15 residues.

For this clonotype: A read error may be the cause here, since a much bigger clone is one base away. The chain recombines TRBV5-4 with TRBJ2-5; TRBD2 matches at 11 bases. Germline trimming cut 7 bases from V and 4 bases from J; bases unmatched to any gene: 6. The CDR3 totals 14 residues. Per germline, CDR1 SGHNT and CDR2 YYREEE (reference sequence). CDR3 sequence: CASGKGLAGETQYF. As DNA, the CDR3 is TGTGCCAGCGGAAAAGGACTAGCGGGAGAGACCCAGTACTTC.

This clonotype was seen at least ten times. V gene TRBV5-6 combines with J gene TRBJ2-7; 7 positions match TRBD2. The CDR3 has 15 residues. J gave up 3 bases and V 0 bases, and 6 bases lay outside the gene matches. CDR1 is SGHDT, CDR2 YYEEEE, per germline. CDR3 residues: CASSLAGGGNYEQYF. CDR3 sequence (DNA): TGTGCCAGCAGCTTGGCCGGGGGAGGGAACTACGAGCAGTACTTC. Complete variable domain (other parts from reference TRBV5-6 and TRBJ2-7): DAGVTQSPTHLIKTRGQQVTLRCSPKSGHDTVSWYQQALGQGPQFIFQYYEEEERQRGNFPDRFSGHQFPNYSSELNVNALLLGDSALYLCASSLAGGGNYEQYFGPGTRLTVT.

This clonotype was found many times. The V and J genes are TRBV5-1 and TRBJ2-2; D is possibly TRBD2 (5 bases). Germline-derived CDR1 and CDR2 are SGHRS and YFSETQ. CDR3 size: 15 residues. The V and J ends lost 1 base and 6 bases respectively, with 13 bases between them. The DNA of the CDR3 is TGCGCCAGCAGCTTGATAGGGCTAGCAGCCGGGGAGCTGTTTTTT. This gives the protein CASSLIGLAAGELFF.

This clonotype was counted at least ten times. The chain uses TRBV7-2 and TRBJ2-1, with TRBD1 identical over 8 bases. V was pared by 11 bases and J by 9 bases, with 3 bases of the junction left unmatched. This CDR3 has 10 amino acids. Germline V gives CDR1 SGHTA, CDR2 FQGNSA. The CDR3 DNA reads TGTGCCGCAGGGGGCACTGAGCAGTTCTTC. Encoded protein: CAAGGTEQFF.

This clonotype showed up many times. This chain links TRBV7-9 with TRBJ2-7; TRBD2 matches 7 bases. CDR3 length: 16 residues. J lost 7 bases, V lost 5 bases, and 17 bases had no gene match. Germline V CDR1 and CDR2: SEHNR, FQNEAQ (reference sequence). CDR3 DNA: TGTGCCAGCAGCAGGGTAGGGGCGGGAGCTTCAGGGGAGCAGTACTTC. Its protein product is CASSRVGAGASGEQYF. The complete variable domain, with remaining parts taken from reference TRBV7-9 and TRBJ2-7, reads DTGVSQNPRHKITKRGQNVTFRCDPISEHNRLYWYRQTLGQGPEFLTYFQNEAQLEKSRLLSDRFSAERPKGSFSTLEIQRTEQGDSAMYLCASSRVGAGASGEQYFGPGTRLTVT.

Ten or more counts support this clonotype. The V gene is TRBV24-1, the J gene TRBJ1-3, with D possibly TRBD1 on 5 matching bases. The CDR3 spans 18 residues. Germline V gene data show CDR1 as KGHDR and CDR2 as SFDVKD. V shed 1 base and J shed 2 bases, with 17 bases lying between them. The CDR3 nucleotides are TGTGCCACCAGTGATTTCCTCCGGGGGGGGGTAGCTGGAAACACCATATATTTT. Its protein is CATSDFLRGGVAGNTIYF.

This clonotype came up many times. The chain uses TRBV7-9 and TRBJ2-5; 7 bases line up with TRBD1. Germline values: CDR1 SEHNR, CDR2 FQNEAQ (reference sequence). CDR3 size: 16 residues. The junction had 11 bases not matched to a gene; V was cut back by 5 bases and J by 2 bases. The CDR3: CASSPRTGGGQETQYF. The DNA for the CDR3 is TGTGCCAGCAGCCCTCGGACAGGAGGAGGTCAAGAGACCCAGTACTTC.

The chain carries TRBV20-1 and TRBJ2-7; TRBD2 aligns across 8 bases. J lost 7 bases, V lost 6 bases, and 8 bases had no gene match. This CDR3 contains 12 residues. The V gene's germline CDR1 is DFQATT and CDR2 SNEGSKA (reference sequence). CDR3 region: CSARTSMGEQYF. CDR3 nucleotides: TGCAGTGCCCGGACTAGCATGGGAGAGCAGTACTTC.

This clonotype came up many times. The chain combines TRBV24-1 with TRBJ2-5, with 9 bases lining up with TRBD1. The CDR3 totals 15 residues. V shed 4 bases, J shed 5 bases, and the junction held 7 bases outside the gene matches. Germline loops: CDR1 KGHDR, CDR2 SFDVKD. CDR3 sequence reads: CATSDLGQGVETQYF. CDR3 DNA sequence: TGTGCCACCAGTGACTTGGGACAGGGAGTCGAGACCCAGTACTTC.

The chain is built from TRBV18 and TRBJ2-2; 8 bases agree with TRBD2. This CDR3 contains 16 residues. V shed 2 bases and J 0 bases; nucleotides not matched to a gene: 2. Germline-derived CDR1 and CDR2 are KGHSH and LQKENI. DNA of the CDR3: TGTGCCAGCTCACCAGCGGGGGGCGCGAACACCGGGGAGCTGTTTTTT. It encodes CASSPAGGANTGELFF.

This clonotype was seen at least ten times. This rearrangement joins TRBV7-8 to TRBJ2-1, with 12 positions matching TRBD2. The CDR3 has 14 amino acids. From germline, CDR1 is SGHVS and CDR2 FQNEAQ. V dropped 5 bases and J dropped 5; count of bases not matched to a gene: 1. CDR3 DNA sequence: TGTGCCAGCAGCCGGACTAGCGGGAACAATGAGCAGTTCTTC. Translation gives CASSRTSGNNEQFF. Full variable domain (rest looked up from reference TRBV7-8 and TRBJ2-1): GAGVSQSPRYKVAKRGQDVALRCDPISGHVSLFWYQQALGQGPEFLTYFQNEAQLDKSGLPSDRFFAERPEGSVSTLKIQRTQQEDSAVYLCASSRTSGNNEQFFGPGTRLTVL.

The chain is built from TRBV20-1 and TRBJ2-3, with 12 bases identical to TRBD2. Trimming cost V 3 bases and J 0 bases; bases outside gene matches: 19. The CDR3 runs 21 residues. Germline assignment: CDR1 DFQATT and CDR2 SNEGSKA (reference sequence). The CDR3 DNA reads TGCAGTGCTAGGATGGGACTAGCGGGCCGAGAAACCATAATAAGCACAGATACGCAGTATTTT. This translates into CSARMGLAGRETIISTDTQYF.

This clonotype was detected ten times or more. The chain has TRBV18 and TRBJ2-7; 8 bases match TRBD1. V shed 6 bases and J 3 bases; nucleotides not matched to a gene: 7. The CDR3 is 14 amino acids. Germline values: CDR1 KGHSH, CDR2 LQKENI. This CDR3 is CASSLMDRVYEQYF. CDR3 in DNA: TGTGCCAGCTCCCTCATGGACAGGGTCTACGAGCAGTACTTC.